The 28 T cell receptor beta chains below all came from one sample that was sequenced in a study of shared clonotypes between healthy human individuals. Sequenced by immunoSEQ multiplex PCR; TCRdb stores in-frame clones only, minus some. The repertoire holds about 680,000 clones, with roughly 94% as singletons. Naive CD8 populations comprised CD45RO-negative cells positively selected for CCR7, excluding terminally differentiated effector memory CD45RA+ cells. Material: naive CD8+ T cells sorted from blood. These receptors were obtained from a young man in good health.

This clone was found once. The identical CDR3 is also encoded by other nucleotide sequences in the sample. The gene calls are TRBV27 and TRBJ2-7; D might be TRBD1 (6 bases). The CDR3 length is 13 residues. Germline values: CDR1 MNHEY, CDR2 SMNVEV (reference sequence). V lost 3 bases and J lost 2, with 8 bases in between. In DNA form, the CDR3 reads TGTGCCAGCAGTTTTAACAGGGCCTACGAGCAGTACTTC. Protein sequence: CASSFNRAYEQYF.

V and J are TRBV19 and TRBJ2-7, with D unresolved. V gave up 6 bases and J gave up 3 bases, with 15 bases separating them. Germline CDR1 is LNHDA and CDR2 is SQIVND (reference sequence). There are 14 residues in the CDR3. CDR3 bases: TGTGCCAGTAGCGTGTCCCTCTTAGGCTACGAGCAGTACTTC. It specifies CASSVSLLGYEQYF.

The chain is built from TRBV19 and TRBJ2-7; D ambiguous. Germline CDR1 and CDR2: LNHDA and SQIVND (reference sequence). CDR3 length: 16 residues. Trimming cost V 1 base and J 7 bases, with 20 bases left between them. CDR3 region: CASSIVRKDNMAEQYF. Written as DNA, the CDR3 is TGTGCCAGTAGTATAGTGAGGAAAGACAACATGGCAGAGCAGTACTTC.

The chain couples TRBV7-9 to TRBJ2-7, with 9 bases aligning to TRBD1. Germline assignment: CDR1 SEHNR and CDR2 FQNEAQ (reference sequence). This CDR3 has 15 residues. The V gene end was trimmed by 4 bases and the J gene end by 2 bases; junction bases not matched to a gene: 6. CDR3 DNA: TGTGCCAGCAGCTCCCGGGACAGGGTAGCCTACGAGCAGTACTTC. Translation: CASSSRDRVAYEQYF.

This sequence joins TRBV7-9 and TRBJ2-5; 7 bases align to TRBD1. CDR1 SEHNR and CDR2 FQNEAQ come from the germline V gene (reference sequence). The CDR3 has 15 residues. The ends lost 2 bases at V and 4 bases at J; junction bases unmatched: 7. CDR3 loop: CASSLPQGYGETQYF. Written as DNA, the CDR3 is TGTGCCAGCAGCTTACCACAGGGGTATGGAGAGACCCAGTACTTC. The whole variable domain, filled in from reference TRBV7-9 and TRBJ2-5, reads DTGVSQNPRHKITKRGQNVTFRCDPISEHNRLYWYRQTLGQGPEFLTYFQNEAQLEKSRLLSDRFSAERPKGSFSTLEIQRTEQGDSAMYLCASSLPQGYGETQYFGPGTRLLVL.

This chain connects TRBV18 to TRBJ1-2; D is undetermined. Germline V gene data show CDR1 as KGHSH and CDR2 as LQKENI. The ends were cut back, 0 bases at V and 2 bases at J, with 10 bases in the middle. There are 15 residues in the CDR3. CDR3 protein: CASSPPLNNNYGYTF. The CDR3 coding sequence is TGTGCCAGCTCACCACCGCTTAACAACAACTATGGCTACACCTTC.

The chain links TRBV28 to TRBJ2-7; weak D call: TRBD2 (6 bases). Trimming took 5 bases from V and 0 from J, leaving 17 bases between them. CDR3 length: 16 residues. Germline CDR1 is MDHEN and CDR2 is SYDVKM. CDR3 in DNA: TGTGCCAGCAGTGGGCGGAGGGGCGCGGGCTCCTACGAGCAGTACTTC. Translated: CASSGRRGAGSYEQYF.

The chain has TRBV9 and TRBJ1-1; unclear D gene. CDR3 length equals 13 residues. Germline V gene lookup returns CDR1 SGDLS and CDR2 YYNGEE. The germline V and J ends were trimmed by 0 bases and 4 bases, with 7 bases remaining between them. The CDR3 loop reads CASSVEVGTEAFF. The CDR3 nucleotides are TGTGCCAGCAGCGTAGAAGTAGGCACTGAAGCTTTCTTT.

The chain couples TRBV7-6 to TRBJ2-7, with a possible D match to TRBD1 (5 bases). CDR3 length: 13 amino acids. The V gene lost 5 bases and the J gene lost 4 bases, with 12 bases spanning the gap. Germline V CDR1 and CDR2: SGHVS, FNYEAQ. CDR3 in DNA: TGTGCCAGCAGCCCAGGGTCTCGTTACGAGCAGTACTTC. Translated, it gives CASSPGSRYEQYF.

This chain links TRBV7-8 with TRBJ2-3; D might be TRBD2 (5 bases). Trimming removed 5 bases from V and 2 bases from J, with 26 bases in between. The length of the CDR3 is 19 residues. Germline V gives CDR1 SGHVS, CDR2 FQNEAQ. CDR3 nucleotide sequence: TGTGCCAGCAGCCCAGGACGTGCCGGGGTTGAGACCTTCACAGATACGCAGTATTTT. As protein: CASSPGRAGVETFTDTQYF.

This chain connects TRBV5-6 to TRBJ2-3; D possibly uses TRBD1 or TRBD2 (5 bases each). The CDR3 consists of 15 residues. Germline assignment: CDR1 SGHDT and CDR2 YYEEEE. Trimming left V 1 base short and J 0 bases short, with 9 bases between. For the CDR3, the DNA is TGTGCCAGCAGCTTGTCCGGGGCGAGCACAGATACGCAGTATTTT. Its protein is CASSLSGASTDTQYF.

The CDR3 is CASSESWGGDEQFF. CDR3 DNA: TGTGCCAGCAGTGAAAGTTGGGGTGGGGATGAGCAGTTCTTC. The rearrangement joins TRBV6-1 to TRBJ2-1; D uncertain. Germline assignment: CDR1 MNHNS and CDR2 SASEGT. Trimming took 2 bases from V and 8 from J, leaving 13 bases between them. There are 14 residues in the CDR3.

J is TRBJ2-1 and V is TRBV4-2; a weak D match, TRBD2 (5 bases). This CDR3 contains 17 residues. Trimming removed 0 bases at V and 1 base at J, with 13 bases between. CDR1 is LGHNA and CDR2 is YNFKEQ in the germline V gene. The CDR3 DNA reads TGTGCCAGCAGCCAAGAAGAGTGGGAGATATCCTACAATGAGCAGTTCTTC. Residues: CASSQEEWEISYNEQFF.

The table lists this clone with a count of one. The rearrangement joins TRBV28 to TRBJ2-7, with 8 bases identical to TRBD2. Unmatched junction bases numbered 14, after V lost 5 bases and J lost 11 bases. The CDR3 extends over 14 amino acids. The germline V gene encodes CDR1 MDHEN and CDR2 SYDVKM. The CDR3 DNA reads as TGTGCCAGCAGTGGAATCCGGGGGGGCGGCAGCGAGTACTTC. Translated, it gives CASSGIRGGGSEYF.

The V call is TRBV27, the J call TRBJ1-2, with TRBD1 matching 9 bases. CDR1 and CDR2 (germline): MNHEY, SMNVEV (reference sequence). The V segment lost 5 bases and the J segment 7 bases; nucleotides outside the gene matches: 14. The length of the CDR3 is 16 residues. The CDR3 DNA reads TGTGCCAGCAGTCCCGGACAGGGGATCAATATGGGTGGCTACACCTTC. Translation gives CASSPGQGINMGGYTF.

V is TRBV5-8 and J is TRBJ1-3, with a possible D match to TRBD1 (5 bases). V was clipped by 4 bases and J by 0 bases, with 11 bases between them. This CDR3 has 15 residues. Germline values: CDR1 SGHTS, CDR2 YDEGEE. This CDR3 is CASSRRESSGNTIYF. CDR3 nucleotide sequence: TGTGCCAGCAGCCGCAGGGAGAGCTCTGGAAACACCATATATTTT.

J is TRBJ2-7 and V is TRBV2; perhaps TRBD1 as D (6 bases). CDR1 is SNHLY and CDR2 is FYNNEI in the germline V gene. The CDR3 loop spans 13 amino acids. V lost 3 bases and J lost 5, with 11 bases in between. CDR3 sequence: CASSDRGWNEQYF. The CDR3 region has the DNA TGTGCCAGCAGTGACAGGGGTTGGAACGAGCAGTACTTC.

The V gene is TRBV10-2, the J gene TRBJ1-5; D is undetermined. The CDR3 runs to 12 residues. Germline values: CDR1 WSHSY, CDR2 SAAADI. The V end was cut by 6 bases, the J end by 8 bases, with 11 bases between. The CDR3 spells CASSHGLEPQHF. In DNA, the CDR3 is TGCGCCAGCAGCCACGGACTGGAGCCCCAGCATTTT.

The CDR3 here is CSVEDLLAGDNEQFF. The CDR3 bases are TGCAGCGTTGAAGATCTACTAGCGGGAGACAATGAGCAGTTCTTC. The chain couples TRBV29-1 to TRBJ2-1; TRBD2 matches at 11 bases. Germline V CDR1 and CDR2: SQVTM, ANQGSEA. V trimming: 0 bases; J trimming: 5 bases; junction bases outside the gene matches: 3. The CDR3 length is 15 residues.

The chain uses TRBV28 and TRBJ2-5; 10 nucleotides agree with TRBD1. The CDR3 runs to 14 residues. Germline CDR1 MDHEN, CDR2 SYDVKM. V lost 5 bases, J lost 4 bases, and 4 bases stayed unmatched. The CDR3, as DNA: TGTGCCAGCAGTAGCGGACAGGGGGGAGAGACCCAGTACTTC. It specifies CASSSGQGGETQYF.

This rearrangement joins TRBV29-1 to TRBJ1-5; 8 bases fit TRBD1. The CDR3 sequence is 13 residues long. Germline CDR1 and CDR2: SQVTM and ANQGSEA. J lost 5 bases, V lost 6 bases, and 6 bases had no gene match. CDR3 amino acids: CSVTTGEDQPQHF. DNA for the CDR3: TGCAGCGTGACGACAGGGGAGGATCAGCCCCAGCATTTT. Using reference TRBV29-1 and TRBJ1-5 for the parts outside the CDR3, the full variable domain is SAVISQKPSRDICQRGTSLTIQCQVDSQVTMMFWYRQQPGQSLTLIATANQGSEATYESGFVIDKFPISRPNLTFSTLTVSNMSPEDSSIYLCSVTTGEDQPQHFGDGTRLSIL.

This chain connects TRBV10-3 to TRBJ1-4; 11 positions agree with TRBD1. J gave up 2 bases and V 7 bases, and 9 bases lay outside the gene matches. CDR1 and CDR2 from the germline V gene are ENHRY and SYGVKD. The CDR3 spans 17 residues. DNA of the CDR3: TGTGCCATCACCCAGGACAGGGGGCCCGTCACTAATGAAAAACTGTTTTTT. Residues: CAITQDRGPVTNEKLFF.

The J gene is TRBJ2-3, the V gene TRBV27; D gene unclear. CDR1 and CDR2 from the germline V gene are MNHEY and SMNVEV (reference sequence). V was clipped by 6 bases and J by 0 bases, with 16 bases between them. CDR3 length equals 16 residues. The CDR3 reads CASSPRADVSTDTQYF. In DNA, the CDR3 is TGTGCCAGCAGCCCTCGGGCCGACGTTAGCACAGATACGCAGTATTTT.

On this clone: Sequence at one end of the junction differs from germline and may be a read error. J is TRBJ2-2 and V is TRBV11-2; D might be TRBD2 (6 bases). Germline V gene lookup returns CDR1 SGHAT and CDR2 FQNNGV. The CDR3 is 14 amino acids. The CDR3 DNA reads TGTACCAGCAGCCGGAGGGGTAACACCGGGGAGCTGTTTTTT. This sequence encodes CTSSRRGNTGELFF.

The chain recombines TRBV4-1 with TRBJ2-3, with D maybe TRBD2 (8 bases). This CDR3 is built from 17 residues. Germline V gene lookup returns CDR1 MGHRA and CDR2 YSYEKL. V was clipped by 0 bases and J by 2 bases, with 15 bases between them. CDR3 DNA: TGCGCCAGCAGCCAAGATCAGGGGGGACTAGACACAGATACGCAGTATTTT. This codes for CASSQDQGGLDTDTQYF.

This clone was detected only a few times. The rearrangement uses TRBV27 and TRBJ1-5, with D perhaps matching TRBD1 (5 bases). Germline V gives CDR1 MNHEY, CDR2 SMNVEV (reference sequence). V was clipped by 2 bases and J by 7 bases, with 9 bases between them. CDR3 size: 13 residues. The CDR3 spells CASSLGTRQPQHF. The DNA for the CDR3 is TGTGCCAGCAGTTTAGGGACTCGGCAGCCCCAGCATTTT.

The CDR3 DNA reads TGTGCCAGCAGTTCTAACGAGATAACTAGCGGGGCTTTCTACGAGCAGTACTTC. This translates into CASSSNEITSGAFYEQYF. The rearrangement links TRBV28 to TRBJ2-7; 10 bases align to TRBD2. Germline loops: CDR1 MDHEN, CDR2 SYDVKM. This CDR3 region has 18 residues. V gave up 4 bases and J gave up 3 bases; unmatched junction bases: 15.

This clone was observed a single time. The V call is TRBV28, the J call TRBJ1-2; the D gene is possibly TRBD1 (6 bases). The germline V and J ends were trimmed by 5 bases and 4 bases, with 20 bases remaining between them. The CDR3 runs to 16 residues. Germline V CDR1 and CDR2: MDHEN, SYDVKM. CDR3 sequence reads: CASSPTQDRYVYGYTF. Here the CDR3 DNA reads TGTGCCAGCAGTCCAACCCAGGACAGATATGTCTATGGCTACACCTTC.